Listed below are T cell receptor beta chains from one sample, sequenced in a study of blood T cell repertoires in COVID-19. The table came from immunoSEQ multiplex PCR; TCRdb's copy has only in-frame clones and leaves some out. The sample comprises approximately 280,000 clones, roughly 87% of which are singletons, and approximately 6% rests with the top ten. The sample was PBMCs or T cells enriched from blood (not recorded which). Receptors originate from a woman in her thirties or forties who had recovered from COVID-19. CDR3s include the opening cysteine and the closing phenylalanine or tryptophan. Each record gives: clone size, J gene, V gene, D gene, CDR3 protein, CDR3 DNA. The D gene is left open where the match is weak. Clone size is stated in some rows and not others, as once, few, many or a class when expanded.

once | TRBJ2-7 | TRBV30 | - | CAWSGWLARGEQYF | TGTGCCTGGAGTGGTTGGCTAGCCCGCGGGGAGCAGTACTTC
- | TRBJ2-7 | TRBV28 | - | CASSLSSYEQYF | TGTGCCAGCAGCTTGAGCTCCTACGAGCAGTACTTC
- | TRBJ2-7 | TRBV10-3 | TRBD1 | CAISWTGYEQYF | TGTGCCATCAGTTGGACAGGGTACGAGCAGTACTTC
- | TRBJ2-7 | TRBV25-1 | TRBD2 | CASRSAGGFSYEQYF | TGTGCCAGCAGGTCTGCGGGAGGGTTCTCCTACGAGCAGTACTTC
- | TRBJ1-2 | TRBV19 | - | CASSRGVLNYGYTF | TGTGCCAGTAGCCGAGGAGTTCTCAACTATGGCTACACCTTC
- | TRBJ1-1 | TRBV6-5 | - | CASSPQGISEAFF | TGTGCCAGCAGCCCGCAGGGGATATCTGAAGCTTTCTTT
once | TRBJ2-5 | TRBV7-9 | - | CASSFWGRGETQYF | TGTGCCAGCAGCTTTTGGGGGCGGGGGGAGACCCAGTACTTC
- | TRBJ1-2 | TRBV24-1 | - | CATSDAGDRSNYGYTF | TGTGCCACCAGTGACGCGGGGGACCGCTCTAACTATGGCTACACCTTC
- | TRBJ1-4 | TRBV10-2 | - | CASRPAATNEKLFF | TGCGCCAGCAGGCCAGCGGCAACTAATGAAAAACTGTTTTTT
- | TRBJ2-2 | TRBV24-1 | - | CATSDPQQGGLSAGELFF | TGTGCCACCAGTGATCCCCAGCAGGGGGGCCTTTCGGCCGGGGAGCTGTTTTTT
- | TRBJ2-2 | TRBV20-1 | TRBD2 | CSASRREENTGELFF | TGCAGTGCTAGTCGGCGGGAGGAGAACACCGGGGAGCTGTTTTTT
few | TRBJ1-5 | TRBV28 | - | CASRTGYSQPQHF | TGTGCCAGCAGAACAGGGTATAGTCAGCCCCAGCATTTT
- | TRBJ2-1 | TRBV4-1 | TRBD2 | CASSQVSSGYNEQFF | TGCGCCAGCAGCCAAGTCTCTAGCGGGTACAATGAGCAGTTCTTC
once | TRBJ1-5 | TRBV28 | TRBD1 | CASSPGQGFQPQHF | TGTGCCAGCAGTCCGGGACAGGGGTTTCAGCCCCAGCATTTT
- | TRBJ2-7 | TRBV28 | TRBD1 | CASSLRDRVSYEQYF | TGTGCCAGCAGTTTAAGGGACAGGGTTTCCTACGAGCAGTACTTC
once | TRBJ1-6 | TRBV10-2 | - | CASRPLQDNSPLHF | TGCGCCAGCAGGCCGTTGCAGGATAATTCACCCCTCCACTTT
- | TRBJ1-3 | TRBV11-2 | - | CASSRRQLTSGNTIYF | TGTGCCAGCAGCCGTCGACAGCTTACCTCTGGAAACACCATATATTTT
- | TRBJ1-3 | TRBV14 | TRBD1 | CASSLLTGRTGNTIYF | TGTGCCAGCAGCCTGCTGACAGGGAGGACTGGAAACACCATATATTTT
- | TRBJ1-1 | TRBV18 | - | CASSGSLNGNTEAFF | TGTGCCAGCTCCGGGAGCCTGAACGGGAACACTGAAGCTTTCTTT
- | TRBJ2-3 | TRBV9 | TRBD1 | CASSVATGGTDTQYF | TGTGCCAGCAGCGTAGCGACAGGGGGCACAGATACGCAGTATTTT
- | TRBJ2-5 | TRBV27 | - | CASSRLEDQETQYF | TGTGCCAGCAGTCGACTGGAGGATCAAGAGACCCAGTACTTC
once | TRBJ1-3 | TRBV28 | - | CASSRENGNTIYF | TGTGCCAGCAGCAGGGAAAATGGAAACACCATATATTTT
- | TRBJ2-5 | TRBV5-1 | TRBD2 | CASSLGTSGGPQETQYF | TGCGCCAGCAGCTTGGGCACTAGCGGGGGGCCCCAAGAGACCCAGTACTTC
- | TRBJ1-1 | TRBV11-3 | - | CASSVDRDMNTEAFF | TGTGCCAGCAGCGTAGACCGGGACATGAACACTGAAGCTTTCTTT
few | TRBJ2-1 | TRBV24-1 | TRBD2 | CATSDGGREGLNEQFF | TGTGCCACCAGTGATGGGGGACGGGAGGGCCTTAATGAGCAGTTCTTC
once | TRBJ1-5 | TRBV14 | - | CASSPPHSNQPQHF | TGTGCCAGCAGTCCACCACATAGCAATCAGCCCCAGCATTTT